Below, 20 T cell receptor beta chains from the same sample are listed, as sequenced in a study of control samples from healthy donors and cancer patients. Repertoires were generated with immunoSEQ multiplex PCR, while TCRdb's copy carries only in-frame clones and drops some. This sample has about 79,000 clones, with under 95% found just once. Sequencing input: PBMCs. These receptors originate from a woman aged 35 to 49 with lung cancer.

The chain recombines TRBV7-9 with TRBJ2-2, with 8 bases matching TRBD1. J was trimmed by 2 bases and V by 6 bases; bases with no gene match: 5. The CDR3 loop spans 15 amino acids. Looked up from germline, CDR1 is SEHNR and CDR2 is FQNEAQ (reference sequence). As DNA, the CDR3 is TGTGCCAGCAGTCGACAGGGGCCCAACACCGGGGAGCTGTTTTTT. Encoded protein: CASSRQGPNTGELFF.

The CDR3 region has the DNA TGTGCCTGGGTAGGGAAACAGGTGTACACCGGGGAGCTGTTTTTT. The encoded protein is CAWVGKQVYTGELFF. The genes are TRBV30 and TRBJ2-2, with D possibly being TRBD1 (5 bases). With 5 bases removed from V and 3 bases from J, the gap between germline ends came to 16 bases. This CDR3 has 15 residues. CDR1 is GTSNPN, CDR2 SVGIG, per germline (reference sequence).

The sample holds one count of this clone. Here the CDR3 reads CAAGDRGQETQYF. CDR3 DNA sequence: TGTGCCGCGGGGGACAGGGGGCAAGAGACCCAGTACTTC. The V gene is TRBV5-6, the J gene TRBJ2-5; 11 bases map to TRBD1. The germline V gene encodes CDR1 SGHDT and CDR2 YYEEEE. V lost 10 bases to trimming and J lost 2 bases; unmatched junction nucleotides: 4. The CDR3 spans 13 residues.

With respect to this clone: The same CDR3 also results from other DNA sequences found in this sample. CDR3 amino acids: CASSLGTNNQPQHF. CDR3 DNA: TGCGCCAGCAGCTTGGGTACGAACAATCAGCCCCAGCATTTT. The chain is built from TRBV5-1 and TRBJ1-5; D ambiguous. The CDR3 is 14 residues long. Trimming removed 0 bases from V and 3 bases from J, with 7 bases in between. Germline V gene lookup returns CDR1 SGHRS and CDR2 YFSETQ. The full variable domain, completed using reference TRBV5-1 and TRBJ1-5, is KAGVTQTPRYLIKTRGQQVTLSCSPISGHRSVSWYQQTPGQGLQFLFEYFSETQRNKGNFPGRFSGRQFSNSRSEMNVSTLELGDSALYLCASSLGTNNQPQHFGDGTRLSIL.

CDR3 nucleotides: TGTGCCAGCAGCCCCGGACAGGAGTGGGTTTCTTACGAGCAGTACTTC. Protein sequence: CASSPGQEWVSYEQYF. The chain employs TRBV7-2 and TRBJ2-7; 7 bases line up with TRBD1. Unmatched junction bases numbered 14, after V lost 5 bases and J lost 4 bases. The germline V gene has CDR1 SGHTA and CDR2 FQGNSA. The CDR3 has 16 amino acids.

This chain uses TRBV2 with TRBJ2-7, with no clear D. This CDR3 has 14 residues. Germline CDR1 SNHLY, CDR2 FYNNEI. V was cut by 3 bases and J by 3 bases, with 12 bases left in between. DNA of the CDR3: TGTGCCAGCAGTGAGGGTACAGATTACTACGAGCAGTACTTC. Amino acids: CASSEGTDYYEQYF.

V is TRBV6-5 and J is TRBJ2-7; perhaps TRBD1 as D (6 bases). Trimming pared 6 bases from V and 3 bases from J, leaving 12 bases between. CDR1 MNHEY and CDR2 SVGAGI come from the germline V gene. This CDR3 is 13 amino acids long. The CDR3 protein is CASRDRLSYEQYF. As DNA, the CDR3 is TGTGCCAGCAGAGACAGGCTTAGCTACGAGCAGTACTTC.

CDR3 DNA sequence: TGTGCCAGCCTCCAAACAGAACTTGTTAACTATGGCTACACCTTC. It codes for CASLQTELVNYGYTF. This rearrangement joins TRBV6-5 to TRBJ1-2; D not certain. Trimming cost V 8 bases and J 1 base, with 17 bases left between them. CDR3 length: 15 residues. Germline lookup yields CDR1 MNHEY and CDR2 SVGAGI.

The chain combines TRBV4-1 with TRBJ1-6; 7 bases match TRBD1. CDR1 and CDR2 from the germline V gene are MGHRA and YSYEKL. V was clipped by 3 bases and J by 6 bases; unmatched bases: 14. The CDR3 is 18 amino acids. CDR3 nucleotides: TGCGCCAGCAGCCACCTAAGAGGGGGCCTGGGAAGTAATTCACCCCTCCACTTT. This gives the protein CASSHLRGGLGSNSPLHF.

The J gene is TRBJ2-7, the V gene TRBV5-1, with 10 nucleotides matching TRBD1. The CDR3 totals 16 residues. Germline V lookup: CDR1 SGHRS, CDR2 YFSETQ. V shed 7 bases and J 5 bases; nucleotides not matched to a gene: 15. CDR3 residues: CASGRNRDRGPNEQYF. The CDR3 DNA is TGCGCCAGCGGGAGAAACCGGGACAGGGGTCCCAACGAGCAGTACTTC.

J is TRBJ1-6 and V is TRBV19; a possible D gene is TRBD1 (6 bases). The V and J ends lost 3 bases and 3 bases respectively, with 12 bases between them. The CDR3 spans 16 residues. Germline V lookup: CDR1 LNHDA, CDR2 SQIVND (reference sequence). CDR3 residues: CASSMGGAVYNSPLHF. CDR3 DNA sequence: TGTGCCAGTAGTATGGGGGGGGCAGTCTATAATTCACCCCTCCACTTT.

The chain recombines TRBV19 with TRBJ2-7, with D perhaps TRBD1 (6 bases). The CDR3 is 14 residues long. CDR1 is LNHDA, CDR2 SQIVND, per germline (reference sequence). V gave up 1 base and J gave up 2 bases, with 9 bases separating them. CDR3 region: CASSIGTVAYEQYF. CDR3 DNA: TGTGCCAGTAGTATAGGGACAGTAGCCTACGAGCAGTACTTC.

The chain carries TRBV6-5 and TRBJ2-7, with D unresolved. Germline CDR1 MNHEY, CDR2 SVGAGI. The CDR3 sequence is 13 residues long. V lost 4 bases and J 3 bases, leaving 10 bases between the germline ends. Here the CDR3 reads CASSSLSLYEQYF. The CDR3 DNA reads TGTGCCAGCAGTTCCTTGTCCCTCTACGAGCAGTACTTC.

DNA for the CDR3: TGTGCCAGCAGTGAAGCAGGGGGCACCTCTGGAAACACCATATATTTT. Translated: CASSEAGGTSGNTIYF. The chain uses TRBV6-1 and TRBJ1-3, with 7 positions matching TRBD1. Trimming cost V 0 bases and J 0 bases; bases outside gene matches: 2. Germline-derived CDR1 and CDR2 are MNHNS and SASEGT. This CDR3 has 16 residues.

This chain links TRBV12-3 or TRBV12-4 with TRBJ1-2, with 8 bases matching TRBD1. The CDR3 is made up of 13 amino acids. V was pared by 5 bases and J by 2 bases, with 1 base of the junction left unmatched. The DNA for the CDR3 is TGTGCCAGCAGTGGGGACAGGAACTATGGCTACACCTTC. Protein: CASSGDRNYGYTF.

The chain combines TRBV28 with TRBJ2-4; 7 nucleotides match TRBD1. V was pared by 7 bases and J by 10 bases, with 7 bases of the junction left unmatched. CDR3 length: 12 amino acids. Germline CDR1 reads MDHEN; CDR2 reads SYDVKM. CDR3: CASKGQRRIQYF. The CDR3 region has the DNA TGTGCCAGCAAGGGACAGAGGAGGATTCAGTACTTC.

V and J are TRBV12-3 or TRBV12-4 and TRBJ1-1, with D unresolved. The CDR3 has 11 residues. The germline V and J ends were trimmed by 2 bases and 11 bases, with 9 bases remaining between them. CDR3 nucleotides: TGTGCCAGCAGTTTATTGGGTGAGGCTTTCTTT. It translates to CASSLLGEAFF.

The chain uses TRBV11-3 and TRBJ2-2; either TRBD1 or TRBD2 may supply D (5 bases each). V gave up 8 bases and J gave up 3 bases, with 10 bases separating them. This CDR3 region has 13 residues. Germline V gene data show CDR1 as SGHNT and CDR2 as YENEEA. CDR3 region: CASGGDYTGELFF. In DNA form, the CDR3 reads TGTGCCAGCGGGGGAGATTACACCGGGGAGCTGTTTTTT.

CDR3 nucleotide sequence: TGTGCCAGCAGCCAACAGGCGGGGGGCTGGGATGGCTACACCTTC. It specifies CASSQQAGGWDGYTF. The V gene is TRBV6-5, the J gene TRBJ1-2, with a tentative D call TRBD1 (6 bases). This CDR3 is 15 amino acids long. Germline CDR1 is MNHEY and CDR2 is SVGAGI. With 6 bases removed from V and 6 bases from J, the gap between germline ends came to 20 bases.

In its sample, this clone was seen once. The rearrangement links TRBV5-6 to TRBJ1-6; D gene ambiguous. This CDR3 has 11 amino acids. Germline V gene lookup returns CDR1 SGHDT and CDR2 YYEEEE. V dropped 0 bases and J dropped 15 bases, with 7 bases sitting between them. The CDR3 DNA follows: TGTGCCAGCAGCTTGGGGGAAGTCCTCCACTTT. Residues: CASSLGEVLHF.